Detailed here is one TCR beta chain. There is no known antigen for this receptor. No much larger clone exists at a distance of one base, and base qualities are not known. The library was obtained by the immunoSEQ multiplex PCR assay. The multiplex PCR relied on a mix of 60 forward primers for TCR Vbeta segments and 13 reverse primers for TCR Jbeta segments. The CDR3 region of rearranged TCR beta genes was amplified from genomic DNA with a multiplex PCR assay. Amplified TCR beta libraries were sequenced as 87-base-pair reads on the Illumina HiSeq System. The original pipeline was this. In a later analysis, some 80 million unique TCR beta chains were counted across the approximately 620 repertoires, and roughly 10 million of these chains were shared by at least two donors. Raw reads were error-corrected and collapsed into unique sequences with a nearest-neighbor algorithm that merged closely related sequences to remove PCR and sequencing errors. V, D and J gene segments were assigned by aligning CDR3 sequences to IMGT reference sequences. For a sequence to be retained, at least a six-nucleotide match to both a V gene segment and a J gene segment was required. A rearrangement was called productive if the CDR3 had no stop codons and remained in frame with V and J, and every other rearrangement was called non-productive. Following IMGT convention, CDR3 was defined as the stretch from the second conserved V-encoded cysteine up to the conserved J-encoded phenylalanine. Sequences without an unambiguous match to a single V gene segment were excluded from the earlier analysis of 500 to 700 of the donors. In an earlier analysis of approximately 610 of the donors, V segments were called functional above 56.7% productive rearrangements and were called segregating when the between-donor standard deviation exceeded 5%. A statistical classification framework was developed to diagnose cytomegalovirus status using the catalog of TCR beta chain sequences. A later analysis assigned V and J genes by comparing TCR nucleotide sequences with IMGT/GENE-DB human TR gene sequences. Using the TCRdist pipeline, a later analysis assigned CDR3 sequences along with most-parsimonious VDJ recombination scenarios. In a later analysis, every TCR beta chain was defined by the combination of its CDR3 amino acid sequence and its V-gene family, and reads without a unique V-gene family were dropped. To address suspected cross-contamination and a sequencing artifact, a later analysis removed over 500 highly shared, low-generation-probability nucleotide sequences. For each public chain, a later analysis derived a clonal expansion index from normalized ranks of inferred template counts within each repertoire. In a later analysis, generation probabilities were computed using a VDJ recombination model fitted to out-of-frame rearrangements, and the results were checked against IGoR. Hypergeometric tests were used in a later analysis to score TCR-TCR, TCR-HLA and TCR-CMV co-occurrence, with a repertoire-size bias correction applied to the TCR pairs. To estimate false discovery rates, a later analysis permuted the HLA or CMV assignments 20 times. In a later analysis, co-occurring TCRs were grouped using DBSCAN, and TCRdist sequence similarity was added for clustering within HLA-allele-positive subsets. Repertoires with fewer than 30,000 or more than 120,000 public chains were left out of co-occurrence clustering, as were four to six repertoires with anomalous nucleotide sharing. The table was pulled from immuneACCESS by TCRdb, which kept in-frame rearrangements only. Such tables lose some clones; where checked, under half of the loss comes from unresolved V genes, and the rest has no known cause. The V and J calls and clone size were taken over from that table, and D and trimming were inferred from the DNA. A total of about 170,000 clones appear in this sample, roughly 80% of them only once. Approximately 3.4% of the sample is in the top ten clones.

The sample belongs to a study of cytomegalovirus exposure and HLA in healthy donors (TCRdb year 2017). With respect to the entire study: An earlier analysis of more than 550 of the donors reported 250 to 350 Gb of sequence data and 117 million unique TCR beta sequences obtained from roughly 180 million T cells. The aim of the study was to test whether cataloging public T cell receptors could identify signatures of past pathogen exposure. Both class I and class II loci were covered by HLA typing, at four-digit resolution. In an earlier analysis of several hundred of the donors, high-throughput TCR beta sequencing was used to judge whether each TCR beta V gene segment behaved as functional or pseudogenic. The study profiled the T cell repertoires of 500 to 800 subjects by immunosequencing and related them to cytomegalovirus serostatus. An early release covering 500 to 750 HLA-typed donors comprised about 300 gigabases of sequencing data and about 90 million unique TCR sequences. On average, 235,054 unique TCR beta nucleotide sequences were sequenced per donor among 398 genotyped donors of the cohort, with approximately 18% of those sequences being non-productive. Every discovery cohort repertoire had been produced on one sequencing platform. Donor age, sex, ethnicity and CMV serostatus were compiled together with the repertoire data. Genome-wide SNP genotypes for about three fifths of the 666 donors were used in a later genetic analysis, which treated that subset as a discovery cohort. Four to six DR-DQ haplotypes were handled as single units for association and clustering because linkage in the cohort was strong. A later analysis re-examined previously published TCR beta repertoires from just over 650 donors and added high-resolution HLA genotyping to investigate patterns of TCR occurrence. High-throughput TCR immunosequencing, statistical association of individual TCRs with disease status, and machine learning were combined to predict cytomegalovirus infection status. The number of typed donors differed by locus: about 620-640 for A, B, C, DRB1 and DQB1; approximately 540 for DQA1; approximately 600 for DPA1; and 400 to 480 for DPB1. Besides the first cohort of approximately 710 subjects, a separate validation cohort made up of some 110 different subjects was used. Of the roughly 400 genotyped donors, 81% were placed in the genetic ancestry cluster associated with self-reported Caucasian donors. In the later analysis, no new phenotypic data were used to find candidate immune exposures; instead, reliance was placed on TCR beta sequences and their occurrence across donors. Summary of the overall study and its limitations: A later analysis found that most CMV-associated TCR beta chains appeared HLA-restricted, with HLA associations seemingly driven largely by CMV exposure. Because counts were too low, under 20 rarely observed V segments, including chromosome 9 orphons, were left out of the earlier analysis of 500 to 750 of the donors. It was suggested by the authors that the approach could potentially be generalized to other disease states and immunological phenotypes. A later analysis reported that several top co-occurrence clusters appeared linked to parvovirus B19, influenza, CMV and Epstein-Barr virus. Compared with the approximately 670-donor mean, donors in an Asian-associated ancestry cluster had fewer N-insertions in productive TCRs, according to a later genetic analysis. A cluster of highly shared sequence variants was judged likely to be a technical artifact of the sequencing pipeline. Because some donors lacked HLA typing at each locus, the association tests relied only on the typed subset. In a later analysis, the rate of TCR association differed among HLA loci, with DRB1 alleles having the most associated TCRs and HLA-C alleles having the fewest. A later genetic analysis associated a missense DCLRE1C variant with V-gene and J-gene trimming of TCR beta chains, and an independent cohort replicated the association. In vitro tests confirmed that a few of the cytomegalovirus-associated TCR beta chains recognize cytomegalovirus antigens. Cytomegalovirus status was reported to be diagnosed by the classifier with high specificity and sensitivity in both the original and validation cohorts. In the study, 150 to 200 TCR beta chains were listed as associated with cytomegalovirus. This cohort had only TCR beta chains sequenced, and the lack of alpha or paired-chain data limited which features could be detected. Compared with equally common non-associated chains, HLA-associated TCR beta chains in a later analysis were more clonally expanded and had lower generation probabilities. A further reported finding was that TCR beta sequences accurately predicted the HLA-A and HLA-B alleles for most subjects in the first cohort. Broadly in line with IMGT annotations, most TCR beta V segments showed up in productive rearrangements about 87% or about 30% of the time in an earlier analysis of under 700 of the donors. Immune exposure information for the cohort was limited to CMV serostatus. Roughly uniform sequencing depth across donors was assumed in presence/absence analyses, although this assumption may not hold. Assigning TCR associations to individual alleles was difficult when HLA alleles, especially DR and DQ, strongly co-occurred. Specific HLA alleles were associated with over 15,000 TCR beta sequences at a false discovery rate of 0.05 in a later analysis. Some IMGT-functional V segments, including TRBV6-2 and TRBV6-3, could not be told apart with the 87-base-pair reads, so those segments were excluded. While some public TCRs were present in many individuals, most TCR sequences turned up only very rarely across donors. Correlated functional status among segregating V segments might be attributable to linkage disequilibrium, but an unknown experimental factor could not be ruled out.

The cohort was made up of 666 healthy bone marrow donors. At the time of sampling, every cohort member was nominally healthy, though immune exposures that went unrecorded were likely present. The donor was CMV seronegative and belonged to the group of approximately 320 seronegative cohort members. A peripheral blood sample was provided by each donor, and peripheral blood mononuclear cells were used for TCR beta sequencing. Genomic DNA extraction from the blood cell samples was performed with the Qiagen DNeasy Blood Extraction Kit. V and J are trimmed by 10 bases and 6 bases, and the gene matches miss 6 bases of the junction. From the cysteine through the phenylalanine, the CDR3 covers 14 amino acids. CDR3 DNA only is kept here, 42 bases in frame from base 1. The germline V gene provides CDR1 MNHNS and CDR2 SASEGT.

The sequencing sample was made of PBMCs. The source of this sequence is a female donor in good health and CMV-seronegative. The V and J segments used are TRBV6-1 and TRBJ2-1; a stretch of 13 junction bases matches TRBD2. The CDR3 protein sequence reads: CATETSGRLNEQFF. The DNA sequence is given as TGTGCCACCGAGACTAGCGGGAGGCTCAATGAGCAGTTCTTC.